These 23 T cell receptor beta chains share one sample of origin, sequenced in a study of T-cell memory formation after mild COVID-19. TCRdb fed the 5' RACE reads into MiXCR, producing one record per CDR3 protein. The sample consists of roughly 170,000 distinct CDR3 sequences, 15% to 20% of them appearing once. Material for sequencing was PBMCs or a T cell subset sorted from them (not recorded which). The source is a young man who had mild COVID-19 (a few samples of this study predate the infection). Cell type and time point are not known.

This clonotype was recorded a few times. This chain links TRBV19 with TRBJ1-5; D unresolved. The CDR3 is 13 residues long. The germline gives CDR1 LNHDA, CDR2 SQIVND (reference sequence). Trimming left V 9 bases short and J 0 bases short, with 9 bases between. The CDR3 bases are TGTGCCAGCCAAACAGATAGCAATCAGCCCCAGCATTTT. This codes for CASQTDSNQPQHF.

The genes are TRBV3-1 and TRBJ1-1; D not certain. This CDR3 region has 13 residues. Germline-derived CDR1 and CDR2 are LGHDT and YNNKEL (reference sequence). Trimming cost V 0 bases and J 5 bases, with 7 bases left between them. The CDR3, as DNA: TGTGCCAGCAGCCAAGATCAAGGGACTGAAGCTTTCTTT. Translation: CASSQDQGTEAFF.

Comments on this clonotype: At one boundary the junction diverges from the germline segment, which might be a read error. The chain uses TRBV28 and TRBJ2-2, with D perhaps matching TRBD2 (6 bases). The CDR3 runs to 13 residues. CDR1 is MDHEN and CDR2 is SYDVKM in the germline V gene. The CDR3 loop is CASFTLGPGGLFF. CDR3 coding DNA: TGTGCCAGCTTTACTTTGGGTCCCGGGGGGCTGTTTTTT.

V and J are TRBV4-1 and TRBJ1-5; D unresolved. Trimming took 1 base from V and 2 from J, leaving 15 bases between them. The germline CDR1 and CDR2 sequences are MGHRA and YSYEKL. This CDR3 has 17 residues. CDR3 sequence (DNA): TGCGCCAGCAGCCAAGTGCCTCGAGGCAATGGCAATCAGCCCCAGCATTTT. Protein sequence: CASSQVPRGNGNQPQHF.

CDR3 nucleotide sequence: TGTGCCAGCAGATCCCCAGGGAACTATGGCTACACCTTC. Protein: CASRSPGNYGYTF. V gene TRBV7-9 combines with J gene TRBJ1-2; TRBD1 is a possible D gene (5 bases). Looked up from germline, CDR1 is SEHNR and CDR2 is FQNEAQ (reference sequence). Trimming cost V 6 bases and J 2 bases, with 10 bases left between them. CDR3 length: 13 amino acids.

The rearrangement uses TRBV5-1 and TRBJ2-5, with TRBD1 matching 9 bases. The V and J ends lost 4 bases and 3 bases, in that order; junction bases with no gene match: 7. Germline values: CDR1 SGHRS, CDR2 YFSETQ. CDR3 size: 15 residues. The CDR3 bases are TGCGCCAGCAGCCCGGACAGGGGTGGTAAAGAGACCCAGTACTTC. Its protein product is CASSPDRGGKETQYF. Full variable domain (missing parts from reference TRBV5-1 and TRBJ2-5): KAGVTQTPRYLIKTRGQQVTLSCSPISGHRSVSWYQQTPGQGLQFLFEYFSETQRNKGNFPGRFSGRQFSNSRSEMNVSTLELGDSALYLCASSPDRGGKETQYFGPGTRLLVL.

There are a few counts of this clonotype. The chain recombines TRBV20-1 with TRBJ1-1; D possibly corresponds to TRBD1 (5 bases). Trimming pared 5 bases from V and 3 bases from J, leaving 13 bases between. This CDR3 region has 13 residues. Germline assignment: CDR1 DFQATT and CDR2 SNEGSKA (reference sequence). The CDR3 DNA reads as TGCAGTGCTGTAGGCAGGGACTACACTGAAGCTTTCTTT. Protein: CSAVGRDYTEAFF.

The table lists this clonotype with many counts. This chain joins TRBV5-1 and TRBJ1-1; 7 bases line up with TRBD1. Germline CDR1 is SGHRS and CDR2 is YFSETQ. The V and J ends lost 3 bases and 5 bases, in that order; junction bases with no gene match: 7. The CDR3 is made up of 14 amino acids. The CDR3 coding sequence is TGCGCCAGCAGCTCCGGGACAGAGGGGACTGAAGCTTTCTTT. The encoded protein is CASSSGTEGTEAFF.

The table lists this clonotype with many counts. The chain joins TRBV7-2 to TRBJ2-1, with 7 nucleotides matching TRBD1. Losses at the gene ends were 4 bases for V and 8 bases for J; bases not matched to a gene: 5. Germline CDR1 SGHTA, CDR2 FQGNSA. CDR3 length equals 13 residues. Here the CDR3 reads CASSWRQGDEQFF. The CDR3 region has the DNA TGTGCCAGCAGCTGGCGACAGGGTGATGAGCAGTTCTTC.

This clonotype has only a few counts. The chain carries TRBV5-6 and TRBJ2-3; D remains ambiguous. Germline V gene sequence: CDR1 SGHDT, CDR2 YYEEEE. Trimming pared 4 bases from V and 4 bases from J, leaving 13 bases between. The CDR3 consists of 14 residues. The CDR3 spells CASSRWSVPDTQYF. The CDR3 nucleotides read TGTGCCAGCAGCAGGTGGAGCGTACCAGATACGCAGTATTTT.

This clonotype was seen a handful of times. The chain has TRBV6-1 and TRBJ1-4, with D maybe TRBD1 (6 bases). The V end lost 8 bases, the J end lost 8 bases, and 18 bases lay between the germline ends. Germline V CDR1 and CDR2: MNHNS, SASEGT. This CDR3 has 14 amino acids. The CDR3 region is CASRPTPGGEKLFF. For the CDR3, the DNA is TGTGCCAGCCGCCCTACCCCCGGGGGCGAAAAACTGTTTTTT.

The chain combines TRBV7-9 with TRBJ1-2, with D perhaps matching TRBD1 (6 bases). The ends were cut back, 3 bases at V and 8 bases at J, with 16 bases in the middle. The germline V gene encodes CDR1 SEHNR and CDR2 FQNEAQ (reference sequence). The CDR3 has 14 amino acids. For the CDR3, the DNA is TGTGCCAGCAGCTTCCAGGGACACGACCCAGGCTACACCTTC. This translates into CASSFQGHDPGYTF.

V usage is TRBV2 and J usage is TRBJ2-3; 9 bases align to TRBD1. V lost 3 bases and J lost 1; bases outside the gene matches: 2. The length of the CDR3 is 15 residues. CDR1 is SNHLY, CDR2 FYNNEI, per germline. CDR3 sequence (DNA): TGTGCCAGCAGTGAGGGACAGGGCGGCACAGATACGCAGTATTTT. It specifies CASSEGQGGTDTQYF.

The V and J genes are TRBV4-1 and TRBJ2-5, with D tentatively TRBD1 or TRBD2 (6 bases each). Germline CDR1 reads MGHRA; CDR2 reads YSYEKL. V was pared by 5 bases and J by 4 bases, with 26 bases between. The length of the CDR3 is 18 residues. CDR3 sequence (DNA): TGCGCCAGCAGCGCATTAGGACTAAGGGGCAGGGGACGAGAGACCCAGTACTTC. Its protein product is CASSALGLRGRGRETQYF.

The chain couples TRBV5-6 to TRBJ2-5; D not certain. The germline V gene has CDR1 SGHDT and CDR2 YYEEEE. This CDR3 has 15 residues. V shed 0 bases and J shed 2 bases, with 11 bases lying between them. The CDR3 loop is CASSLAVGGQETQYF. CDR3 sequence (DNA): TGTGCCAGCAGCTTGGCTGTTGGCGGACAAGAGACCCAGTACTTC.

This clonotype was observed a handful of times. This sequence joins TRBV20-1 and TRBJ1-6; D remains ambiguous. Trimming removed 1 base at V and 7 bases at J, with 11 bases between. The CDR3 spans 14 residues. Germline lookup yields CDR1 DFQATT and CDR2 SNEGSKA (reference sequence). The CDR3 region is CSARGQGGNSPLHF. DNA of the CDR3: TGCAGTGCTAGAGGTCAAGGCGGGAATTCACCCCTCCACTTT.

The chain couples TRBV5-1 to TRBJ2-3; perhaps TRBD2 as D (6 bases). This CDR3 region has 16 residues. CDR1 SGHRS and CDR2 YFSETQ come from the germline V gene. Trimming shortened V by 0 bases and J by 2 bases, and 13 bases separated the two germline ends. The CDR3 DNA reads TGCGCCAGCAGCTTGGTTCCGCGGGAATACACAGATACGCAGTATTTT. Translation gives CASSLVPREYTDTQYF.

The rearrangement uses TRBV20-1 and TRBJ1-1; no clear D gene. The CDR3 contains 12 residues. Germline CDR1 reads DFQATT; CDR2 reads SNEGSKA (reference sequence). V lost 6 bases and J 1 base, leaving 9 bases between the germline ends. This chain's CDR3 is CSAANSNTEAFF. The CDR3 region has the DNA TGCAGTGCCGCTAACTCGAACACTGAAGCTTTCTTT.

Concerning this clonotype: An end of the junction does not agree with germline; a read error may underlie this. The gene calls are TRBV5-6 and TRBJ2-6, with D uncertain. The CDR3 runs 16 residues. Per germline, CDR1 SGHDT and CDR2 YYEEEE. The CDR3 here is CASRVGVDSAANVLTF. The CDR3 DNA sequence: TGTGCCAGCAGGGTTGGTGTCGACTCTGCGGCCAACGTCCTGACTTTC.

This clonotype has just a few counts. The chain combines TRBV5-1 with TRBJ2-7; D unresolved. The CDR3 is 16 residues long. V gave up 4 bases and J gave up 0 bases, with 17 bases separating them. The germline V gene encodes CDR1 SGHRS and CDR2 YFSETQ. CDR3 loop: CASSPGVTESSYEQYF. The CDR3 DNA is TGCGCCAGCAGCCCTGGGGTGACCGAGAGCTCCTACGAGCAGTACTTC.

This sequence joins TRBV12-3 or TRBV12-4 and TRBJ2-5, with 8 bases lining up with TRBD2. The J segment lost 5 bases and the V segment lost 3 bases, leaving 5 bases of the junction unmatched. This CDR3 region has 14 residues. Here the CDR3 DNA reads TGTGCCAGCAGTTTGGCCGGGAGGGAGGAGACCCAGTACTTC. It encodes CASSLAGREETQYF.

In its sample, this clonotype was seen a few times. V is TRBV6-5 and J is TRBJ1-2, with D perhaps matching TRBD1 (5 bases). Germline CDR1 and CDR2: MNHEY and SVGAGI. Deletions cut 6 bases from V and 5 bases from J, with 16 bases between. The CDR3 contains 14 residues. CDR3 DNA sequence: TGTGCCAGCAGCCGGGGGACGGCGGGGTATGGCTACACCTTC. Its translation: CASSRGTAGYGYTF.

This clonotype came up a few times. Here the CDR3 reads CASSLRQVNEQFF. The CDR3 bases are TGTGCCAGCAGTCTTCGACAGGTCAATGAGCAGTTCTTC. The chain couples TRBV12-3 or TRBV12-4 to TRBJ2-1, with TRBD1 as a possible D gene (6 bases). The CDR3 has 13 residues. The V end was cut by 5 bases, the J end by 6 bases, with 11 bases between.